The text below deals with one T cell receptor (beta chain). This clone occurred once. Its antigen is currently not known. The sample holds no much larger clone one base away, and base qualities are not on file. The entry originates in a study of long-term antiretroviral therapy in people with HIV (dated by TCRdb to between 2020 and 2023). Background for the entire study: The earliest samples were collected roughly a decade before the 2015 WHO recommendation for immediate ART, at a time when ART was usually postponed until CD4 counts fell. A retrospective serial study tested whether ART initiation and durable HIV suppression were associated with changes in peripheral blood TRB repertoire composition and diversity. A total of fewer than 250 cryopreserved PBMC samples came from 25 to 35 adults with confirmed HIV infection and were collected serially over a mean of roughly six years (range 1-12). About 35% of the 30 participants with HIV were female. No cross-contamination during QIAcube processing was seen in test extractions of a monoclonal T-cell line run alongside 30 or so polyclonal samples. On the study overall, not on this receptor specifically: Narrower CDR3 length ranges were observed in HIV repertoires than in controls, and an antigen-experienced repertoire with only a slight naive shift after ART was suggested by the network structure. Samples dated from the mid-2000s to the late 2010s, and the ART regimens used may be less effective than current ones. Because PBMC availability was limited, only the TCR beta chain was sequenced, with no alpha chain pairing. Because pre-ART samples had limited cell numbers, unsorted PBMC were profiled rather than sorted CD4+ and CD8+ T cells. Starting ART was linked to a significant rise in TRB diversity, yet even with long-term ART the diversity remained significantly lower than in transplant donor controls. No data were available on ART adherence, viral resistance or therapy changes, limiting inferences about post-ART repertoire changes. Expanded TRB clones identified before ART initiation dominated the repertoire at all time points, although this dominance fluctuated and declined in many PLHIV after ART.

Participants were included only if at least one PBMC sample before ART initiation and at least two post-ART samples were available. All participants with HIV were treated in the United States of America. Before DNA extraction, cryopreserved samples of roughly 0.95-10 million PBMC were thawed and washed. At the time of the earliest PBMC sample, participants with HIV were aged between roughly 20 and 60 years. Each participant contributed PBMC samples from 1-4 timepoints before ART initiation and 2-8 timepoints after ART initiation, with a median of 7 samples. For every participant, serial HIV viral load, CD4+ T-cell count, ART history and demographic data were obtained. Using a Qiagen kit on a QIAcube, genomic DNA was extracted from unsorted PBMC, with samples processed in batches of 12. Sequencing of the TRB variable region was done with the immunoSEQ hsTCRB v3.0 assay at survey level resolution. TRB sequencing targeted a depth of about 40,000-55,000 T-cell genomes per sample. TRB libraries were pooled and sequenced on an Illumina MiSeq using a v3 150-cycle kit. Processing in the source paper ran as follows. Repertoire analysis was performed in R inside a reproducible Nextflow workflow that covered QC, data transformation and analysis. Custom analyses were implemented in LymphoSeq2, an R package for AIRR-Seq data exploration. A handful of samples that produced fewer than 5000 total TRB sequences were removed, so approximately 170 HIV repertoires were analyzed. Among the 188 retained HIV repertoires, around 60 were collected before ART initiation and over 120 were collected after ART initiation. Repertoires were downsampled to 5000 TRB nucleotide sequences, with summary statistics averaged over 100 downsampling iterations. TRB sequences were retained for analysis only if CDR3 regions of at least seven amino acids were present. Two measures captured diversity: a Shannon entropy-derived clonality score and the Gini coefficient. In the repertoire networks, any two of the top 5000 CDR3 amino acid sequences were linked whenever the two sequences differed by an edit distance of one. Antigen specificity groups and MHC restriction were predicted for TRB CDR3 amino acid sequences with GLIPH2. To flag known CMV, EBV, HIV or tissue antigen associations, CDR3 amino acid sequences were matched against VDJdb and McPAS-TCR. Pre-ART, post-ART and control groups were compared with Wilcoxon signed-rank tests and Holm-Bonferroni correction. Drawn from immuneACCESS, this table holds only the in-frame rearrangements with V and J called that TCRdb kept. Clones are partly lost; checked studies trace under half to an unresolved V gene and leave the rest unexplained. Clonal size and the V and J genes are those of that table, whereas D and trimming came from the DNA. The sample table contains approximately 26,000 clones; only one count was recorded for around four fifths of them. 12% to 15% of the sample is held by the ten biggest clonotypes.

The CDR3 sequence holds 11 residues, the cysteine and phenylalanine included. Just the 33-base CDR3 DNA is kept, in frame starting at base 1. V lost 1 base and J lost 9 bases; the stretch between them is 6 bases long. CDR1 is given as MGHRA and CDR2 as YSYEKL, both from the germline V gene. The receptor's source is a man aged 45-65 years with HIV. The specimen comprised unsorted PBMCs, sampled 2.9 years after starting antiretroviral therapy. The rearranged chain carries TRBV4-1 and TRBJ1-2; the D gene assignment is ambiguous. CDR3 protein: CASSQAISYTF. In nucleotides, the sequence is TGCGCCAGCAGCCAAGCGATAAGCTACACCTTC.